This section outlines one T cell receptor beta chain sequence together with its context. No antigen is known for it. The CDR3 spans 13 residues. The germline V and J ends were trimmed by 0 bases and 1 base, with 2 bases remaining between them. CDR1 SGHDT and CDR2 YYEEEE come from the germline V gene. This sample was taken from a study of CD8 T cell repertoires and HIV-1 epitope variants. Sequencing was performed with immunoSEQ multiplex PCR; in TCRdb, only in-frame clones are kept and a portion is missing. This sample yields about 4,800 clones, of which around 71% are seen a single time; 40% to 55% belongs to the top ten.

Material for sequencing was cultured CD8+ T cells derived from PBMCs. This chain links TRBV5-6 with TRBJ1-5; D is unclear. The sequence derives from a male donor with HIV. CDR3 DNA sequence: TGTGCCAGCAGCTTGGGCAGCAATCAGCCCCAGCATTTT. Translating it yields CASSLGSNQPQHF.